A single sample is the source of the 32 T cell receptor beta chains below, sequenced in a study of shared clonotypes between healthy human individuals. Clones were sequenced by immunoSEQ multiplex PCR, and TCRdb holds only the in-frame ones, with some missing. The data show fewer than 800,000 clones, around 90% seen once. Terminally differentiated effector memory CD45RA+ cells were excluded from the naive CD8 cells, which were CD45RO-negative and positively selected for CCR7. Sequences were obtained from naive CD8+ T cells sorted from blood. The receptors come from a man aged 30 to 39 in good health.

Comment on this clone: Other nucleotide sequences from this sample produce the same CDR3. This rearrangement joins TRBV7-9 to TRBJ1-5; D remains ambiguous. Germline CDR1 is SEHNR and CDR2 is FQNEAQ (reference sequence). Trimming stripped 4 bases from V and 7 bases from J, with 8 bases between. The CDR3 is made up of 12 amino acids. The CDR3 sequence is CASSSGGQPQHF. CDR3 DNA: TGTGCCAGCAGCTCCGGAGGACAGCCCCAGCATTTT.

The chain uses TRBV7-9 and TRBJ2-5; D gene uncertain. The CDR3 runs to 13 residues. Germline-derived CDR1 and CDR2 are SEHNR and FQNEAQ (reference sequence). Trimming left V 3 bases short and J 5 bases short, with 10 bases between. CDR3 coding DNA: TGTGCCAGCAGCTTTTTCCAGAGGGAGACCCAGTACTTC. Translating gives CASSFFQRETQYF.

The rearrangement uses TRBV12-5 and TRBJ2-5; D remains unclear. Per germline, CDR1 LGHNT and CDR2 FRNRAP. The CDR3 is 17 residues long. V lost 1 base and J lost 4, with 19 bases in between. In nucleotides, the CDR3 is TGTGCTAGTGGTTTGGACACGACATTGCCCGGGTCAGAGACCCAGTACTTC. Translated: CASGLDTTLPGSETQYF.

This rearrangement joins TRBV9 to TRBJ2-1, with 10 bases fitting TRBD2. The CDR3 covers 15 residues. V was clipped by 3 bases and J by 5 bases; unmatched bases: 5. The germline V gene has CDR1 SGDLS and CDR2 YYNGEE. CDR3 protein: CASSARLAGHNEQFF. The CDR3 bases are TGTGCCAGCAGCGCCCGACTAGCGGGCCACAATGAGCAGTTCTTC.

The CDR3 spells CASSWTRLTSGNRELFF. The CDR3 region has the DNA TGTGCCAGCAGCTGGACTAGGCTGACTAGCGGTAATCGGGAGCTGTTTTTT. The chain joins TRBV7-9 to TRBJ2-2; 9 positions agree with TRBD2. V was pared by 4 bases and J by 9 bases, with 15 bases of the junction left unmatched. The germline CDR1 and CDR2 sequences are SEHNR and FQNEAQ (reference sequence). The CDR3 loop spans 17 amino acids.

The gene calls are TRBV30 and TRBJ2-5; 9 bases are shared with TRBD2. From germline, CDR1 is GTSNPN and CDR2 SVGIG (reference sequence). The CDR3 consists of 15 residues. The trim removed 0 bases at V and 2 bases at J, leaving 4 bases unmatched. The CDR3, as DNA: TGTGCCTGGAGTGTAGGGCTAGCGGGGCAAGAGACCCAGTACTTC. It specifies CAWSVGLAGQETQYF.

This clone was detected once. The J gene is TRBJ2-7, the V gene TRBV5-8; 7 bases match TRBD2. The V and J ends lost 1 base and 7 bases, in that order; junction bases with no gene match: 8. This CDR3 spans 14 amino acids. Germline CDR1 and CDR2: SGHTS and YDEGEE. CDR3 sequence (DNA): TGTGCCAGCAGCTTGAGCGGGGTCGTCGAGGAGCAGTACTTC. Its protein is CASSLSGVVEEQYF.

The V call is TRBV7-9, the J call TRBJ2-7; perhaps TRBD2 as D (8 bases). Per the germline V gene, CDR1 is SEHNR and CDR2 is FQNEAQ (reference sequence). CDR3 length equals 18 residues. Trimming removed 4 bases from V and 0 bases from J, with 22 bases in between. CDR3 nucleotide sequence: TGTGCCAGCAGCTCTAATCGGGAGGGGACAGTGAGCTCCTACGAGCAGTACTTC. Amino acid sequence: CASSSNREGTVSSYEQYF.

V usage is TRBV27 and J usage is TRBJ1-1; D is ambiguous. Looked up from germline, CDR1 is MNHEY and CDR2 is SMNVEV (reference sequence). The CDR3 contains 14 residues. V was shortened by 2 bases and J by 7 bases, with 14 bases between the two germline ends. As DNA, the CDR3 is TGTGCCAGCAGTTTAAACACAGTTGTCTTTGAAGCTTTCTTT. The encoded protein is CASSLNTVVFEAFF.

V usage is TRBV11-2 and J usage is TRBJ1-2, with 9 bases aligning to TRBD1. Germline assignment: CDR1 SGHAT and CDR2 FQNNGV. V shed 1 base, J shed 6 bases, and the junction held 3 bases outside the gene matches. The CDR3 has 14 amino acids. This chain's CDR3 is CASSLGDRVNGYTF. The CDR3 nucleotides read TGTGCCAGCAGCTTAGGGGACAGGGTAAATGGCTACACCTTC.

The V and J genes are TRBV5-1 and TRBJ2-2; 7 nucleotides line up with TRBD1. CDR1 SGHRS and CDR2 YFSETQ come from the germline V gene. The CDR3 is 14 residues long. Trimming cost V 0 bases and J 6 bases; bases outside gene matches: 2. The CDR3, as DNA: TGCGCCAGCAGCTTGGGACAGGGAGCCGGGGAGCTGTTTTTT. It encodes CASSLGQGAGELFF. Together with reference TRBV5-1 and TRBJ2-2, the CDR3 gives the full variable domain: KAGVTQTPRYLIKTRGQQVTLSCSPISGHRSVSWYQQTPGQGLQFLFEYFSETQRNKGNFPGRFSGRQFSNSRSEMNVSTLELGDSALYLCASSLGQGAGELFFGEGSRLTVL.

The chain links TRBV9 to TRBJ2-2, with D possibly TRBD2 on 5 matching bases. Germline V gives CDR1 SGDLS, CDR2 YYNGEE. The CDR3 has 13 amino acids. V was clipped by 3 bases and J by 7 bases, with 10 bases between them. CDR3 coding DNA: TGTGCCAGCAGCGAACTCGGGGTCGGGGAGCTGTTTTTT. Amino acid sequence: CASSELGVGELFF.

The V and J genes are TRBV27 and TRBJ2-1; D gene ambiguous. The germline V and J ends were trimmed by 3 bases and 6 bases, with 6 bases remaining between them. CDR3 length: 12 residues. Germline CDR1 and CDR2: MNHEY and SMNVEV (reference sequence). Here the CDR3 DNA reads TGTGCCAGCAGTTTCAGTGTCAATGAGCAGTTCTTC. Its translation: CASSFSVNEQFF.

The chain couples TRBV27 to TRBJ2-2; either TRBD1 or TRBD2 may supply D (5 bases each). V was shortened by 3 bases and J by 5 bases, with 16 bases between the two germline ends. CDR1 and CDR2 (germline): MNHEY, SMNVEV (reference sequence). The length of the CDR3 is 16 residues. The CDR3 loop reads CASSFLQSGGTGELFF. CDR3 bases: TGTGCCAGCAGTTTCCTCCAATCTGGGGGAACCGGGGAGCTGTTTTTT.

About this clone: In the same sample, other DNA sequences code for this CDR3. The gene calls are TRBV6-6 and TRBJ1-2; perhaps TRBD1 as D (5 bases). The CDR3 consists of 12 residues. Germline V gene data show CDR1 as MNHNY and CDR2 as SVGAGI (reference sequence). Trimming removed 3 bases from V and 7 bases from J, with 9 bases in between. The CDR3 DNA reads as TGTGCCAGCAGTTATTCGGGACTTGGCTACACCTTC. This encodes CASSYSGLGYTF.

The rearrangement links TRBV7-3 to TRBJ2-2; no reliable D call. The germline V gene has CDR1 SGHTA and CDR2 FQGTGA. This CDR3 region has 16 residues. Trimming shortened V by 1 base and J by 1 base, and 10 bases separated the two germline ends. CDR3 amino acids: CASSLRGPKNTGELFF. As DNA, the CDR3 is TGTGCCAGCAGCTTAAGGGGTCCCAAGAACACCGGGGAGCTGTTTTTT.

This rearrangement joins TRBV7-6 to TRBJ2-1; TRBD1 might be the D (6 bases). CDR1 SGHVS and CDR2 FNYEAQ come from the germline V gene. Trimming took 3 bases from V and 4 from J, leaving 10 bases between them. This CDR3 region has 14 residues. The CDR3 is CASSLTGQYNEQFF. The CDR3, as DNA: TGTGCCAGCAGCTTGACAGGACAATACAATGAGCAGTTCTTC.

The chain combines TRBV7-2 with TRBJ2-1, with TRBD1 matching over 11 bases. This CDR3 has 17 amino acids. The V gene's germline CDR1 is SGHTA and CDR2 FQGNSA. The trim removed 5 bases at V and 5 bases at J, leaving 11 bases unmatched. The CDR3 DNA reads TGTGCCAGCAGCAAGCGGACAGGGGGCCCGGGGGACAATGAGCAGTTCTTC. This codes for CASSKRTGGPGDNEQFF.

This sequence joins TRBV27 and TRBJ2-7; D might be TRBD2 (6 bases). The germline gives CDR1 MNHEY, CDR2 SMNVEV (reference sequence). This CDR3 contains 15 residues. V lost 8 bases and J lost 3, with 20 bases in between. The CDR3 region is CASSYTAGTLYEQYF. In nucleotides, the CDR3 is TGTGCCAGCTCTTATACGGCGGGAACTCTCTACGAGCAGTACTTC.

This chain links TRBV28 with TRBJ2-7; D tentatively fits TRBD1 or TRBD2 (5 bases each). Germline CDR1 MDHEN, CDR2 SYDVKM. This CDR3 has 11 amino acids. Trimming took 5 bases from V and 7 from J, leaving 9 bases between them. In DNA form, the CDR3 reads TGTGCCAGCAGTCCGGGGCGGGAGCAGTACTTC. This translates into CASSPGREQYF.

A note on this clone: The same CDR3 is also encoded by other DNA sequences in this sample. V usage is TRBV27 and J usage is TRBJ1-5; D not certain. CDR3 size: 14 residues. V was clipped by 6 bases and J by 0 bases, with 9 bases between them. Germline V gene sequence: CDR1 MNHEY, CDR2 SMNVEV (reference sequence). The CDR3 loop is CASSPGYSNQPQHF. DNA of the CDR3: TGTGCCAGCAGCCCCGGCTATAGCAATCAGCCCCAGCATTTT.

This clone was observed a single time. The genes are TRBV6-5 and TRBJ2-2; D not resolved. The germline V gene encodes CDR1 MNHEY and CDR2 SVGAGI. The V end was cut by 0 bases, the J end by 6 bases, with 11 bases between. This CDR3 has 15 residues. The CDR3, as DNA: TGTGCCAGCAGTTACTCGAACGTTTTCGCCGGGGAGCTGTTTTTT. It specifies CASSYSNVFAGELFF.

On this clone: Compared with germline, one end of the junction differs, possibly owing to a read error. This sequence joins TRBV2 and TRBJ2-7, with TRBD1 identical over 8 bases. The germline V gene encodes CDR1 SNHLY and CDR2 FYNNEI. The length of the CDR3 is 15 residues. The CDR3 nucleotides read TGTGCCAGCAGGGAAGACAGGGGCGGGATCCACGAGCAGTACTTC. Residues: CASREDRGGIHEQYF. The full variable domain, with the rest looked up from reference TRBV2 and TRBJ2-7, is EPEVTQTPSHQVTQMGQEVILRCVPISNHLYFYWYRQILGQKVEFLVSFYNNEISEKSEIFDDQFSVERPDGSNFTLKIRSTKLEDSAMYFCASREDRGGIHEQYFGPGTRLTVT.

The V and J genes are TRBV29-1 and TRBJ2-7; TRBD2 agrees at 13 bases. The germline V gene encodes CDR1 SQVTM and CDR2 ANQGSEA. This CDR3 spans 17 amino acids. The V segment lost 5 bases and the J segment 3 bases; nucleotides outside the gene matches: 13. The CDR3: CSVRGGLAGLGSYEQYF. DNA of the CDR3: TGCAGCGTTAGGGGGGGACTAGCGGGGCTAGGGAGCTACGAGCAGTACTTC.

V is TRBV6-4 and J is TRBJ2-1; 7 bases line up with TRBD1. The CDR3 consists of 17 residues. Per germline, CDR1 MRHNA and CDR2 SNTAGT. The trim removed 0 bases at V and 7 bases at J, leaving 12 bases unmatched. DNA for the CDR3: TGTGCCAGCAGTGACTCCATCTATCCAGGGGGTAATAATGAGCAGTTCTTC. Protein sequence: CASSDSIYPGGNNEQFF.

The J gene is TRBJ2-1, the V gene TRBV27, with D tentatively TRBD2 (5 bases). Germline V gene data show CDR1 as MNHEY and CDR2 as SMNVEV (reference sequence). The CDR3 consists of 14 residues. V shed 5 bases and J shed 3 bases, with 11 bases lying between them. The CDR3, as DNA: TGTGCCAGCAGTCCTGACGACTACTACAATGAGCAGTTCTTC. Residues: CASSPDDYYNEQFF.

V is TRBV27 and J is TRBJ1-1, with TRBD1 matching 8 bases. The CDR3 spans 17 residues. The germline CDR1 and CDR2 sequences are MNHEY and SMNVEV (reference sequence). J was trimmed by 1 base and V by 5 bases; bases with no gene match: 12. Here the CDR3 reads CASSTPGGGVENTEAFF. In DNA, the CDR3 is TGTGCCAGCAGTACTCCAGGGGGCGGCGTGGAGAACACTGAAGCTTTCTTT.

V is TRBV13 and J is TRBJ2-1, with unresolved D. V lost 5 bases to trimming and J lost 9 bases, with 14 bases between them. The CDR3 has 13 residues. Per the germline V gene, CDR1 is PRHDT and CDR2 is FYEKMQ (reference sequence). CDR3 coding DNA: TGTGCCAGCAGCGCCTCCCTGGGCCTTGAGCAGTTCTTC. The encoded protein is CASSASLGLEQFF.

Written as DNA, the CDR3 is TGTGCCAGCAGGACTAGCGGGAGTATTTACAATGAGCAGTTCTTC. This sequence encodes CASRTSGSIYNEQFF. V gene TRBV2 combines with J gene TRBJ2-1; 12 bases agree with TRBD2. Germline lookup yields CDR1 SNHLY and CDR2 FYNNEI. V shed 6 bases, J shed 4 bases, and the junction held 4 bases outside the gene matches. The CDR3 runs 15 residues.

V and J are TRBV6-1 and TRBJ1-4; D is unclear. The CDR3 is 15 amino acids. Per germline, CDR1 MNHNS and CDR2 SASEGT. Trimming shortened V by 0 bases and J by 4 bases, and 9 bases separated the two germline ends. DNA for the CDR3: TGTGCCAGCAGTGAAGCTGGCAACGGTAATGAAAAACTGTTTTTT. This codes for CASSEAGNGNEKLFF.

The V and J genes are TRBV7-6 and TRBJ1-1; D call uncertain. Per the germline V gene, CDR1 is SGHVS and CDR2 is FNYEAQ. Trimming removed 3 bases at V and 4 bases at J, with 12 bases between. The CDR3 is 14 amino acids. The CDR3 DNA sequence: TGTGCCAGCAGCTTCTCAGGATCAGGCACTGAAGCTTTCTTT. It codes for CASSFSGSGTEAFF.

The chain combines TRBV27 with TRBJ2-1; TRBD2 agrees at 11 bases. V was clipped by 5 bases and J by 10 bases; unmatched bases: 10. Germline CDR1 MNHEY, CDR2 SMNVEV (reference sequence). This CDR3 comprises 15 residues. DNA for the CDR3: TGTGCCAGCAGTAGCTCTAGCGGGAGGCGTCGCGAGCAGTTCTTC. As protein: CASSSSSGRRREQFF.